This T cell receptor beta chain originates from a study of PD-L1 blockade in urothelial cancer. About the research overall: Atezolizumab, begun by patients in about 2014, was given at 1,200 mg intravenously every 3 weeks.

Profiling relied on immunoSEQ multiplex PCR, and the TCRdb table lists in-frame clones only, not all of them. This sample has approximately 79,000 clones, with roughly 87% found just once. This clone was recorded only once. The germline V gene encodes CDR1 SGHKS and CDR2 YYEKEE (reference sequence). Trimming removed 3 bases from V and 5 bases from J, with 14 bases in between. The length of the CDR3 is 14 residues. The chain employs TRBV5-5 and TRBJ1-1; D perhaps matches TRBD1 (6 bases). Sequenced here: PBMCs, sampled around atezolizumab (anti-PD-L1) treatment. The sequence came from a woman in her 70s with urothelial cancer. The CDR3 region is CASSYWAGETEAFF. CDR3 nucleotides: TGTGCCAGCAGCTATTGGGCAGGGGAGACTGAAGCTTTCTTT.